The T cell receptor beta chain under discussion was sequenced for a study of T cell responses to AZD1222 COVID-19 vaccine. Study in general: Pooled samples include second doses given at about 4 or 12 weeks. Study-wide results and limits: Close to half of all spike-specific TCRs reportedly target regions of the variants that are unmutated. White British donors predominated, females outnumbered males, and clonal diversity was possibly underestimated.

The protocol was immunoSEQ multiplex PCR, while the TCRdb copy is restricted to in-frame clones and leaves out a portion. The repertoire holds more than 95,000 clones, with roughly nine tenths as singletons. Per germline, CDR1 SQVTM and CDR2 ANQGSEA. Trimming left V 0 bases short and J 1 base short, with 2 bases between. The CDR3 runs to 12 residues. Concerning this clone: The antigen remains unidentified.

The chain employs TRBV29-1 and TRBJ2-3, with D unresolved. The receptor was derived from an adult in good health. The sample consisted of peripheral blood, taken on day 0 of AZD1222 vaccination. The CDR3 DNA sequence: TGCAGCGTTGAAGAGGGCACAGATACGCAGTATTTT. Translated: CSVEEGTDTQYF.